Below are 23 T cell receptor beta chains sequenced from a single sample in a study of T cells expressing NK-cell markers. One entry per CDR3 protein, without DNA, is what TCRdb gives after re-calling the 5' RACE reads. The sample table includes a few hundred thousand distinct CDR3 sequences. Sequencing input: blood T cells: a sorted CD56 or NKG2C T cell subset, CD4+ or CD8+ T cells, or bulk PBMC T cells (not recorded which). Source of these receptors: a man younger than 35 in good health.

The CDR3 sequence is CASRRTSGPSYEQYF. The V gene is TRBV28, the J gene TRBJ2-7; lacking DNA, the TRBD2 call made by TCRdb goes unchecked. The length of the CDR3 is 15 residues. Germline assignment: CDR1 MDHEN and CDR2 SYDVKM.

The chain combines TRBV12-3 or TRBV12-4 with TRBJ2-7; TCRdb calls TRBD2, which cannot be checked without DNA. CDR3 length equals 14 residues. The CDR3 region is CATKEGLSSGEQYF.

The chain uses TRBV20-1 and TRBJ1-4; the D gene TCRdb calls, TRBD1, cannot be checked with no DNA. Germline V lookup: CDR1 DFQATT, CDR2 SNEGSKA (reference sequence). The CDR3 is 14 residues long. This CDR3 reads CSALGGTTNEKLFF.

V gene TRBV30 combines with J gene TRBJ1-2; there is no DNA to check the TCRdb D call of TRBD1. Germline values: CDR1 GTSNPN, CDR2 SVGIG (reference sequence). This CDR3 is built from 16 residues. CDR3: CAWSSGTGDSNYGYTF. The full variable domain, with the rest looked up from reference TRBV30 and TRBJ1-2, is SQTIHQWPATLVQPVGSPLSLECTVEGTSNPNLYWYRQAAGRGLQLLFYSVGIGQISSEVPQNLSASRPQDRQFILSSKKLLLSDSGFYLCAWSSGTGDSNYGYTFGSGTRLTVV.

The V call is TRBV20-1, the J call TRBJ2-2; TCRdb's D gene call, TRBD2, goes unchecked for lack of DNA. Germline lookup yields CDR1 DFQATT and CDR2 SNEGSKA (reference sequence). This CDR3 has 14 residues. The CDR3 loop reads CSARQAGATGELFF.

The chain recombines TRBV7-7 with TRBJ2-2; the D call from TCRdb, TRBD1, cannot be confirmed without DNA. Germline lookup yields CDR1 SSHAT and CDR2 FNYEAQ (reference sequence). The CDR3 extends over 16 amino acids. CDR3 sequence reads: CASSTGRTVSTGELFF.

V and J are TRBV10-3 and TRBJ2-6; TCRdb selects TRBD1, and the lack of DNA leaves this call unchecked. In germline, CDR1 is ENHRY, CDR2 SYGVKD. This CDR3 has 18 residues. The CDR3 sequence is CAISEPQGAYSGANVLTF.

The CDR3 here is CASSQEAGFLDEQYF. The rearrangement uses TRBV4-2 and TRBJ2-7; TCRdb's D call, TRBD1, is unchecked because there is no DNA. The CDR3 has 15 amino acids. CDR1 and CDR2 (germline): LGHNA, YNFKEQ.

The chain uses TRBV29-1 and TRBJ2-5; TCRdb outputs TRBD2, but without DNA this stays unchecked. Per the germline V gene, CDR1 is SQVTM and CDR2 is ANQGSEA. This CDR3 has 17 residues. The chain's CDR3 is CSVEGGLREALQETQYF.

This chain joins TRBV10-3 and TRBJ2-2; TCRdb calls TRBD2, which cannot be checked without DNA. Germline loops: CDR1 ENHRY, CDR2 SYGVKD. The length of the CDR3 is 16 residues. CDR3 amino acids: CAISDSAAGSTGELFF.

The V gene is TRBV24-1, the J gene TRBJ2-2; TCRdb's D call of TRBD1 is untestable without DNA. The CDR3 runs 13 residues. CDR1 and CDR2 from the germline V gene are KGHDR and SFDVKD. The CDR3 loop is CAIRTPNTGELFF.

The chain has TRBV29-1 and TRBJ1-1; as DNA is missing, the TRBD1 call by TCRdb cannot be tested. CDR1 is SQVTM and CDR2 is ANQGSEA in the germline V gene. This CDR3 region has 14 residues. CDR3 region: CSVGYGQGSAEAFF.

The chain couples TRBV15 to TRBJ2-2. From germline, CDR1 is LNHNV and CDR2 YYDKDF (reference sequence). The CDR3 is made up of 14 amino acids. CDR3 sequence: CATSLLAVAGELFF.

The chain is built from TRBV7-3 and TRBJ2-7; with no DNA, the TCRdb D assignment of TRBD1 cannot be verified. This CDR3 contains 14 residues. CDR1 is SGHTA and CDR2 is FQGTGA in the germline V gene. The CDR3 sequence: CASSPMAGLGEQYF.

The chain links TRBV6-1 to TRBJ2-1; TCRdb's assignment of TRBD2 cannot be checked, as there is no DNA. The CDR3 has 15 amino acids. The germline V gene has CDR1 MNHNS and CDR2 SASEGT. This chain's CDR3 is CASRNPPPSSSEQFF.

This chain uses TRBV29-1 with TRBJ2-2. CDR1 and CDR2 from the germline V gene are SQVTM and ANQGSEA. This CDR3 spans 13 amino acids. The CDR3 reads CSVKRSWTGELFF.

This chain connects TRBV4-2 to TRBJ2-2; TCRdb calls TRBD1, which cannot be checked without DNA. Germline V gives CDR1 LGHNA, CDR2 YNFKEQ. The CDR3 is 16 residues long. The CDR3 loop reads CASSQEAGGGPGELFF.

V usage is TRBV3-1 and J usage is TRBJ2-5; TCRdb selects TRBD2, and the lack of DNA leaves this call unchecked. Germline-derived CDR1 and CDR2 are LGHDT and YNNKEL (reference sequence). The CDR3 is 16 amino acids. CDR3 sequence reads: CASSQGLAGGMGTQYF.

The gene calls are TRBV9 and TRBJ2-3; the D call of TRBD2 rests on TCRdb alone, since no DNA is present to check it. The CDR3 runs 18 residues. Germline V gene lookup returns CDR1 SGDLS and CDR2 YYNGEE. CDR3 residues: CASSVGLAGGLFTDTQYF.

The V and J genes are TRBV6-6 and TRBJ1-1. The length of the CDR3 is 13 residues. CDR1 MNHNY and CDR2 SVGAGI come from the germline V gene (reference sequence). The CDR3 sequence: CATAHNPNTEAFF.

V is TRBV13 and J is TRBJ2-3. The CDR3 length is 14 residues. CDR1 and CDR2 from the germline V gene are PRHDT and FYEKMQ (reference sequence). The CDR3 loop is CASSFGADTDTQYF. Based on the CDR3 plus reference TRBV13 and TRBJ2-3, the full variable domain is AAGVIQSPRHLIKEKRETATLKCYPIPRHDTVYWYQQGPGQDPQFLISFYEKMQSDKGSIPDRFSAQQFSDYHSELNMSSLELGDSALYFCASSFGADTDTQYFGPGTRLTVL.

The J gene is TRBJ2-1, the V gene TRBV12-3 or TRBV12-4; TCRdb gives TRBD1 as the D gene, but with no DNA this cannot be confirmed. The CDR3 covers 12 residues. CDR3 region: CASRTGVDEQFF.

The chain employs TRBV20-1 and TRBJ2-1. The germline CDR1 and CDR2 sequences are DFQATT and SNEGSKA (reference sequence). The CDR3 loop spans 15 amino acids. Here the CDR3 reads CSATLGILLNNEQFF.